This entry describes one T cell receptor (beta chain). Its antigen remains unidentified. Base qualities are not recorded, but no much larger clone differs from it by a single base. The data derive from a study of cytomegalovirus exposure and HLA in healthy donors (dated by TCRdb to 2016 to 2017). Looking at the study overall: An earlier analysis of approximately 640 of the donors reported 250 to 300 Gb of sequence data and around 120 million unique TCR beta sequences from roughly 200 million T cells. Besides the first cohort of roughly 700 subjects, a separate validation cohort made up of roughly 120 different subjects was used. To predict cytomegalovirus infection status, the study combined high-throughput TCR immunosequencing, statistical association of individual TCRs with disease status, and machine learning. The study used immunosequencing to profile the T cell repertoires of under 700 subjects and linked those repertoires to cytomegalovirus serostatus. A later analysis re-analyzed previously published TCR beta repertoires from 650 to 800 donors and added high-resolution HLA genotyping to study TCR occurrence patterns. A later genetic analysis used genome-wide SNP genotypes for about three fifths of the 666 donors, treating that subset as a discovery cohort. An early release that covered approximately 600 HLA-typed donors contained approximately 300 gigabases of sequencing data and around 85 million unique TCR sequences. The later analysis used no new phenotypic data to find candidate immune exposures, relying instead on TCR beta sequences and their occurrence across donors. Donor age, sex, ethnicity and CMV serostatus were compiled together with the repertoire data. Among the approximately 420 genotyped donors, about 85% belonged to the genetic ancestry cluster associated with self-reported Caucasian donors. A few DR-DQ haplotypes were treated as single units for association and clustering because of strong linkage in the cohort. An earlier analysis of 587 of the donors used high-throughput TCR beta sequencing to judge whether each TCR beta V gene segment behaved as functional or pseudogenic. The study aimed to test whether cataloging public T cell receptors could reveal signatures of past pathogen exposure. All discovery cohort repertoires had been generated on a single sequencing platform. Both class I and class II loci were covered by HLA typing, at four-digit resolution. Typing coverage varied by locus: about 629-640 donors for A, B, C, DRB1 and DQB1; approximately 560 for DQA1; about 590 for DPA1; around 490 for DPB1. Among roughly 400 genotyped donors of the cohort, an average of approximately 240,000 unique TCR beta nucleotide sequences was sequenced per donor, of which about 19% were non-productive.

The library came from the immunoSEQ multiplex PCR assay. The multiplex PCR relied on a mix of 60 forward primers for TCR Vbeta segments and 13 reverse primers for TCR Jbeta segments. The CDR3 region of rearranged TCR beta genes was amplified from genomic DNA by a multiplex PCR assay. On the Illumina HiSeq System, the amplified TCR beta libraries were sequenced as 87-base-pair reads. Turning to the authors' computational methods: In a later analysis, approximately 74 million unique TCR beta chains were counted across the 650 to 750 repertoires, and about 9.9 million of these chains were shared by at least two donors. A nearest-neighbor algorithm error-corrected the raw reads and collapsed the reads into unique sequences, merging closely related sequences to remove PCR and sequencing errors. CDR3 sequences were aligned to IMGT reference sequences to assign V, D and J gene segments. For a sequence to be retained, a match of at least six nucleotides was required to both a V gene segment and a J gene segment. Rearrangements were called productive when the CDR3 lacked stop codons and stayed in frame with V and J; all others were non-productive. CDR3 was defined by IMGT convention, running from the second conserved V-encoded cysteine to the conserved J-encoded phenylalanine. In an earlier analysis of roughly 580 of the donors, sequences lacking an unambiguous match to a single V gene segment were excluded. An earlier analysis of a few hundred of the donors called V segments functional above 56.7% productive rearrangements and segregating when the between-donor standard deviation exceeded 5%. A statistical classification framework was built for diagnosing cytomegalovirus status from the catalog of TCR beta chain sequences. V and J gene assignment, in a later analysis, came from comparing TCR nucleotide sequences with IMGT/GENE-DB human TR gene sequences. Using the TCRdist pipeline, a later analysis assigned CDR3 sequences along with most-parsimonious VDJ recombination scenarios. In a later analysis, every TCR beta chain was defined by the combination of its CDR3 amino acid sequence and its V-gene family, and reads without a unique V-gene family were dropped. To address suspected cross-contamination and a sequencing artifact, a later analysis removed 592 highly shared, low-generation-probability nucleotide sequences. In a later analysis, a clonal expansion index was calculated for each public chain from normalized within-repertoire ranks of inferred template counts. In a later analysis, generation probabilities were computed with a VDJ recombination model fitted to out-of-frame rearrangements, and the resulting probabilities were checked against IGoR. In a later analysis, TCR-TCR, TCR-HLA and TCR-CMV co-occurrence was scored with hypergeometric tests, and a repertoire-size bias correction was applied to TCR pairs. In a later analysis, false discovery rates were estimated by permuting HLA or CMV assignments 20 times. In a later analysis, co-occurring TCRs were grouped using DBSCAN, with TCRdist sequence similarity added in when clustering inside HLA-allele-positive subsets. For co-occurrence clustering, repertoires with fewer than 30,000 or more than 120,000 public chains were excluded, along with 4 to 6 repertoires with anomalous nucleotide sharing. Drawn from immuneACCESS, this table holds only the in-frame rearrangements with V and J called that TCRdb kept. Clones are partly lost; checked studies trace under half to an unresolved V gene and leave the rest unexplained. The V and J calls and the clone size are those of that table, but D and trimming were determined from the DNA. This sample gives about 52,000 clones in total; about three quarters of them show up just once. Less than 9.5% of the sample goes to the ten largest clones.

The cohort consisted of 650 to 700 healthy bone marrow donors. At the time of sampling, all cohort members were nominally healthy, though unrecorded immune exposures were likely present. The donor tested CMV seronegative, placing the donor among the 350 or so seronegative members of the cohort. Every donor gave a peripheral blood sample, and the peripheral blood mononuclear cells from that sample were used for TCR beta sequencing. Genomic DNA extraction from the blood cell samples was performed with the Qiagen DNeasy Blood Extraction Kit. From cysteine to phenylalanine, the CDR3 is 16 amino acids long. Here the CDR3 DNA is all that survives: 48 bases in frame from base 1. The germline V gene (reference sequence) yields LNHDA for CDR1 and SQIVND for CDR2. V trim: 5 bases; J trim: 7 bases; unmatched bases: 11. The investigation overall reported the following: A further reported finding was that TCR beta sequences accurately predicted the HLA-A and HLA-B alleles for most subjects in the first cohort. Most CMV-associated TCR beta chains appeared to be HLA-restricted in a later analysis, and the HLA associations seemed to be driven largely by CMV exposure. In this cohort, only TCR beta chains were sequenced, and detectable features were limited by the absence of alpha or paired-chain data. In both the original and validation cohorts, the classifier was reported to diagnose cytomegalovirus status with high specificity and sensitivity. In a later analysis, HLA-associated TCR beta chains showed more clonal expansion and lower generation probabilities than non-associated chains that were equally common. When HLA alleles, especially DR and DQ, strongly co-occurred, TCR associations were difficult to assign to individual alleles. Because HLA typing was unavailable for some donors at each locus, only the typed subset was used in association tests. A cluster of highly shared sequence variants was judged likely to represent a technical artifact of the sequencing pipeline. The authors suggested that the approach could potentially be extended to other disease states and immunological phenotypes. An association between a missense DCLRE1C variant and V-gene and J-gene trimming of TCR beta chains was found in a later genetic analysis and replicated in an independent cohort. The earlier analysis of 587 of the donors excluded seventeen rarely observed V segments, including chromosome 9 orphons, because counts were too low. In vitro tests confirmed that a few of the cytomegalovirus-associated TCR beta chains recognize cytomegalovirus antigens. According to a later analysis, TCR association rates differed among HLA loci, with DRB1 alleles showing the most associated TCRs and HLA-C alleles showing the fewest. In a later genetic analysis, fewer N-insertions in productive TCRs were reported among donors in an Asian-associated ancestry cluster than the roughly 700-donor mean. The presence/absence analyses assumed that sequencing depth was roughly uniform across donors, and that assumption may not be true. In an earlier analysis of about 600 of the donors, most TCR beta V segments appeared in productive rearrangements about 87% or about 30% of the time, broadly matching IMGT annotations. A later analysis reported that several top co-occurrence clusters appeared linked to parvovirus B19, influenza, CMV and Epstein-Barr virus. Correlated functional status among segregating V segments might reflect linkage disequilibrium, but an unknown experimental factor could not be ruled out. Specific HLA alleles were associated with around 18,000 TCR beta sequences at a false discovery rate of 0.05 in a later analysis. The study listed over 150 TCR beta chains as associated with cytomegalovirus. Immune exposure information for the cohort was limited to CMV serostatus. Some IMGT-functional V segments, including TRBV6-2 and TRBV6-3, could not be distinguished by the 87-base-pair reads and were therefore excluded. Across donors, most TCR sequences were observed very rarely, whereas some public TCRs were present in many individuals.

This TCR came from a woman in her fifties or sixties in good health and CMV-seronegative. The chain employs TRBV19 and TRBJ1-5; the central 10 bases match TRBD1. Material for sequencing was PBMCs. The CDR3 corresponds to CASSVQTGGEWQPQHF. The base sequence is TGTGCCAGTAGTGTCCAGACAGGGGGCGAATGGCAGCCCCAGCATTTT.